A single sample is the source of the 20 T cell receptor beta chains below, sequenced in a study of cytomegalovirus exposure and HLA in healthy donors. Amplification used 60 Vbeta primers and 13 Jbeta primers. Sequencing used immunoSEQ multiplex PCR; TCRdb keeps in-frame clones, though not all of them. The data show approximately 170,000 clones, approximately 80% seen once. Sequences were obtained from PBMCs. The source of these receptors is a male donor in good health and CMV-seronegative.

This chain uses TRBV27 with TRBJ2-3, with D perhaps TRBD1 (7 bases). The CDR3 is 16 residues long. V lost 5 bases and J 4 bases, leaving 19 bases between the germline ends. Looked up from germline, CDR1 is MNHEY and CDR2 is SMNVEV (reference sequence). CDR3 amino acids: CASSPRGDSAPDTQYF. CDR3 nucleotide sequence: TGTGCCAGCAGTCCGAGGGGGGACAGTGCCCCAGATACGCAGTATTTT.

The sample holds one count of this clone. The chain has TRBV7-9 and TRBJ2-5; 12 bases match TRBD2. The CDR3 length is 15 residues. The trim removed 11 bases at V and 5 bases at J, leaving 12 bases unmatched. The germline V gene has CDR1 SEHNR and CDR2 FQNEAQ (reference sequence). The chain's CDR3 is CASRASGRGLETQYF. The CDR3 DNA is TGTGCCTCACGTGCTAGCGGGAGGGGTTTGGAGACCCAGTACTTC.

This clone was found once. The chain combines TRBV29-1 with TRBJ1-6; D possibly corresponds to TRBD1 (5 bases). Per the germline V gene, CDR1 is SQVTM and CDR2 is ANQGSEA. V was cut by 4 bases and J by 5 bases, with 9 bases left in between. CDR3 length: 13 residues. The CDR3 region is CSVGTGNNSPLHF. The CDR3 bases are TGCAGCGTTGGAACAGGCAATAATTCACCCCTCCACTTT.

The rearrangement links TRBV19 to TRBJ2-7; D possibly corresponds to TRBD1 (5 bases). CDR3 length equals 13 residues. V dropped 5 bases and J dropped 4 bases, with 12 bases sitting between them. Looked up from germline, CDR1 is LNHDA and CDR2 is SQIVND (reference sequence). In nucleotides, the CDR3 is TGTGCCAGTAGTTTGCCCCAGGGTTACGAGCAGTACTTC. It is translated as CASSLPQGYEQYF. Full variable domain (missing parts from reference TRBV19 and TRBJ2-7): DGGITQSPKYLFRKEGQNVTLSCEQNLNHDAMYWYRQDPGQGLRLIYYSQIVNDFQKGDIAEGYSVSREKKESFPLTVTSAQKNPTAFYLCASSLPQGYEQYFGPGTRLTVT.

The CDR3 bases are TGTGCCAGCTCACCAGGGATAGCGGGCTACACCTTC. Its protein product is CASSPGIAGYTF. J is TRBJ1-2 and V is TRBV18; D ambiguous. The CDR3 totals 12 residues. Germline CDR1 reads KGHSH; CDR2 reads LQKENI. Deletions cut 2 bases from V and 8 bases from J, with 9 bases between.

This clone was recorded only once. The chain carries TRBV9 and TRBJ2-6; TRBD1 might be the D (5 bases). Germline V gene sequence: CDR1 SGDLS, CDR2 YYNGEE. The germline V and J ends were trimmed by 5 bases and 4 bases, with 13 bases remaining between them. The CDR3 runs to 15 residues. CDR3 loop: CASSIGAGGANVLTF. The CDR3 DNA follows: TGTGCCAGCAGTATAGGGGCAGGGGGGGCCAACGTCCTGACTTTC.

The J gene is TRBJ1-6, the V gene TRBV11-1, with D perhaps matching TRBD1 (5 bases). CDR3 length: 13 residues. Germline CDR1 and CDR2: SGHAT and FQDESV (reference sequence). The V end lost 5 bases, the J end lost 6 bases, and 8 bases lay between the germline ends. CDR3 in DNA: TGTGCCAGCAGCATCGACAGTAATTCACCCCTCCACTTT. Its protein product is CASSIDSNSPLHF.

The V and J genes are TRBV5-1 and TRBJ2-5; 7 positions match TRBD1. The J segment lost 2 bases and the V segment lost 0 bases, leaving 1 base of the junction unmatched. The CDR3 runs to 14 residues. The germline gives CDR1 SGHRS, CDR2 YFSETQ. The CDR3, as DNA: TGCGCCAGCAGCTTGGTGGGACAGCAAGAGACCCAGTACTTC. It translates to CASSLVGQQETQYF.

The J gene is TRBJ1-2, the V gene TRBV15; D not certain. Trimming took 0 bases from V and 8 from J, leaving 13 bases between them. CDR1 and CDR2 from the germline V gene are LNHNV and YYDKDF (reference sequence). The CDR3 has 14 residues. The CDR3 is CATSREEGREGYTF. As DNA, the CDR3 is TGTGCCACCAGCAGAGAGGAGGGAAGGGAAGGCTACACCTTC.

This chain connects TRBV7-3 to TRBJ2-1; 7 bases are shared with TRBD2. The germline V gene encodes CDR1 SGHTA and CDR2 FQGTGA. The CDR3 has 13 residues. V lost 6 bases, J lost 10 bases, and 9 bases stayed unmatched. CDR3 protein: CASSYRPLAEQFF. CDR3 nucleotides: TGTGCCAGCAGTTACCGACCACTAGCGGAGCAGTTCTTC.

The chain has TRBV7-2 and TRBJ2-3, with 7 bases identical to TRBD1. J lost 2 bases, V lost 6 bases, and 5 bases had no gene match. Per germline, CDR1 SGHTA and CDR2 FQGNSA. The CDR3 is 14 amino acids. The CDR3 spells CASRDRTDTDTQYF. The DNA of the CDR3 is TGTGCCAGCAGGGACAGGACTGACACAGATACGCAGTATTTT.

The chain combines TRBV9 with TRBJ2-5, with D possibly matching TRBD2 (6 bases). Germline loops: CDR1 SGDLS, CDR2 YYNGEE. The CDR3 consists of 16 residues. Trimming cost V 0 bases and J 5 bases, with 17 bases left between them. CDR3 bases: TGTGCCAGCAGCGTAGGATTTGGGGGGACCTTTGAGACCCAGTACTTC. As protein: CASSVGFGGTFETQYF. The full variable domain, rest sourced from reference TRBV9 and TRBJ2-5, is DSGVTQTPKHLITATGQRVTLRCSPRSGDLSVYWYQQSLDQGLQFLIQYYNGEERAKGNILERFSAQQFPDLHSELNLSSLELGDSALYFCASSVGFGGTFETQYFGPGTRLLVL.

This rearrangement joins TRBV11-2 to TRBJ1-1, with D unclear. Trimming cost V 0 bases and J 4 bases, with 9 bases left between them. Germline values: CDR1 SGHAT, CDR2 FQNNGV. The CDR3 sequence is 14 residues long. CDR3 nucleotides: TGTGCCAGCAGCTTAGAGCGGGTTGGCACTGAAGCTTTCTTT. Its translation is CASSLERVGTEAFF.

The sample holds one count of this clone. The chain joins TRBV7-9 to TRBJ2-1, with 8 positions matching TRBD2. The CDR3 runs 12 residues. CDR1 is SEHNR and CDR2 is FQNEAQ in the germline V gene (reference sequence). Trimming took 2 bases from V and 15 from J; bases not matched to a gene: 6. The CDR3 DNA follows: TGTGCCAGCAGCTTATCCGGGACTAGTCTGTTCTTC. It specifies CASSLSGTSLFF.

Here the CDR3 reads CASSLGDRGLYEQYF. CDR3 nucleotides: TGTGCCAGTAGCCTGGGGGACAGGGGGCTCTACGAGCAGTACTTC. J is TRBJ2-7 and V is TRBV19; 12 bases agree with TRBD1. This CDR3 region has 15 residues. Germline loops: CDR1 LNHDA, CDR2 SQIVND (reference sequence). After removal of 6 bases from V and 3 bases from J, the junction contained 6 bases not matched to a gene.

The chain carries TRBV23-1 and TRBJ2-3; no definite D call. TRBV23-1 is assigned to the ORF class and has an uncertain function. V was pared by 4 bases and J by 4 bases, with 9 bases between. The CDR3 loop spans 13 amino acids. The CDR3 region has the DNA TGCGCCAGCAGTCCCTCAGCGTCAGATACGCAGTATTTT. Amino acid sequence: CASSPSASDTQYF.

This chain uses TRBV7-9 with TRBJ2-7; weak D call: TRBD2 (6 bases). Trimming removed 4 bases at V and 6 bases at J, with 16 bases between. The CDR3 sequence is 14 residues long. The V gene's germline CDR1 is SEHNR and CDR2 FQNEAQ (reference sequence). The CDR3: CASSSGGSSGEQYF. CDR3 bases: TGTGCCAGCAGCTCTGGGGGGTCGTCAGGCGAGCAGTACTTC.

This chain joins TRBV4-3 and TRBJ2-3; possible D gene TRBD2, 5 bases. Trimming removed 0 bases from V and 6 bases from J, with 10 bases in between. Germline CDR1 is LGHNA and CDR2 is YSLEER. This CDR3 is built from 14 residues. The CDR3 DNA is TGCGCCAGCAGCCAAGAAGTGAGGGCGGATACGCAGTATTTT. This encodes CASSQEVRADTQYF.

This rearrangement joins TRBV7-2 to TRBJ1-2; 8 positions match TRBD1. Germline V gene sequence: CDR1 SGHTA, CDR2 FQGNSA. Germline trimming cut 5 bases from V and 3 bases from J; bases unmatched to any gene: 8. This CDR3 spans 15 amino acids. The CDR3 protein is CASSNRTGNHYGYTF. DNA of the CDR3: TGTGCCAGCAGCAATCGGACAGGGAACCACTATGGCTACACCTTC.

This rearrangement joins TRBV6-5 to TRBJ2-1; 13 nucleotides agree with TRBD2. Trimming at V came to 8 bases and at J to 5 bases, leaving 6 bases not matched to a gene. CDR1 and CDR2 (germline): MNHEY, SVGAGI. CDR3 size: 15 residues. The DNA for the CDR3 is TGTGCCAGCTGTAGAGGGACTAGCGGGAACAATGAGCAGTTCTTC. Translation: CASCRGTSGNNEQFF.